Shown below are 6 T cell receptor beta chains from a single sample sequenced in a study of T cell responses to AZD1222 COVID-19 vaccine. TCRdb's table, derived via immunoSEQ multiplex PCR, lists solely in-frame clones and lacks some. The sample records roughly 80,000 clones, about 90% being singletons. Sequencing used peripheral blood, obtained on day 0 of AZD1222 vaccination. These receptors all come from an adult in good health.

The V call is TRBV7-2, the J call TRBJ2-5; D remains ambiguous. CDR1 SGHTA and CDR2 FQGNSA come from the germline V gene. This CDR3 spans 15 amino acids. V was clipped by 0 bases and J by 3 bases, with 11 bases between them. In DNA, the CDR3 is TGTGCCAGCAGCTTAGCATGGTCGAACAAAGAGACCCAGTACTTC. This translates into CASSLAWSNKETQYF.

In its sample, this clone was seen once. The chain combines TRBV4-2 with TRBJ2-7; no definite D call. Per the germline V gene, CDR1 is LGHNA and CDR2 is YNFKEQ. Trimming removed 2 bases from V and 0 bases from J, with 5 bases in between. This CDR3 has 13 residues. DNA for the CDR3: TGTGCCAGCAGCCAACAGGCCTCCTACGAGCAGTACTTC. Translated: CASSQQASYEQYF.

J is TRBJ1-4 and V is TRBV28; 9 bases are a match to TRBD1. The CDR3 has 15 residues. With V trimmed by 7 bases and J by 7 bases, 10 bases remained unmatched. Per germline, CDR1 MDHEN and CDR2 SYDVKM. The CDR3 DNA is TGTGCCAGCACGATAGGGACAGGGCGGATTGAAAAACTGTTTTTT. Translation gives CASTIGTGRIEKLFF.

This sequence joins TRBV27 and TRBJ2-7, with D tentatively TRBD1 (6 bases). This CDR3 spans 15 amino acids. V was shortened by 6 bases and J by 2 bases, with 17 bases between the two germline ends. Germline assignment: CDR1 MNHEY and CDR2 SMNVEV (reference sequence). CDR3 in amino acids: CASSPLSDRTYEQYF. CDR3 nucleotide sequence: TGTGCCAGCAGCCCTCTGTCGGACAGAACCTACGAGCAGTACTTC.

CDR3 bases: TGTGCCAGCAACCCAACCGGGCCCTATGGCTACACCTTC. Amino acid sequence: CASNPTGPYGYTF. The chain links TRBV6-5 to TRBJ1-2; D is undetermined. Per germline, CDR1 MNHEY and CDR2 SVGAGI. Deletions cut 7 bases from V and 4 bases from J, with 13 bases between. This CDR3 region has 13 residues.

The chain combines TRBV7-2 with TRBJ1-6; D not resolved. Germline CDR1 and CDR2: SGHTA and FQGNSA. Trimming left V 1 base short and J 9 bases short, with 7 bases between. The CDR3 is made up of 13 amino acids. CDR3 DNA sequence: TGTGCCAGCAGCTTAGTAGAGGGTTCACCCCTCCACTTT. This encodes CASSLVEGSPLHF.